This TCR beta chain was found in a study of T cell clonality in common variable immunodeficiency. General study results and limits: TCRbeta clonality was increased in CVID versus healthy controls. Fewer deletions and N-nucleotide insertions were reportedly seen in common variable immunodeficiency TCR beta sequences.

Germline V lookup: CDR1 LNHDA, CDR2 SQIVND (reference sequence). The CDR3 consists of 11 residues. J lost 8 bases, V lost 6 bases, and 0 bases had no gene match. Comments on this clone: Its cognate antigen is unknown. The read terminates 3 residues ahead of where the CDR3 ends, so the germline J gene completes it.

The table came from immunoSEQ multiplex PCR; TCRdb's copy has only in-frame clones and leaves some out. Observed in the sample are 10,000 to 13,000 clones, none of them singletons. Most patients and controls had Caucasian heritage. The sequence came from a human donor with common variable immunodeficiency. V usage is TRBV19 and J usage is TRBJ1-4; 7 positions match TRBD1. The sequenced sample was peripheral blood mononuclear cells. The chain's CDR3 is CASRTGEKLFF. CDR3 bases read: TGTGCCAGTAGGACAGGGGAAAAA.